This T cell receptor beta chain was sequenced during a study of resident and recirculating memory T cells in vitiligo. Study-level information: Each patient gave two lesional and two nonlesional epidermal shave biopsies, plus PBMCs.

Germline V lookup: CDR1 LNHDA, CDR2 SQIVND (reference sequence). The CDR3 covers 16 residues. V trimming: 6 bases; J trimming: 0 bases; junction bases outside the gene matches: 6. Data came from immunoSEQ multiplex PCR; TCRdb stores just in-frame clones and leaves some out. The table has tens of thousands of clones, 91% seen once. V and J are TRBV19 and TRBJ2-3; the match to TRBD2 covers 10 bases. What was sequenced was blood. This receptor was identified in a male donor with vitiligo. Here the CDR3 DNA reads TGTGCCAGTAGCCAGCGGGGGGGCCTTAGCACAGATACGCAGTATTTT. It specifies CASSQRGGLSTDTQYF.